A single sample gave rise to the 20 T cell receptor beta chains below, sequenced in a study of blood T cell repertoires in COVID-19. Profiling relied on immunoSEQ multiplex PCR, and the TCRdb table lists in-frame clones only, not all of them. The sample records about 200,000 clones, 86% being singletons. Sequences were obtained from PBMCs or T cells enriched from blood (not recorded which). The receptor source for this set is a man aged 35-49 years with acute COVID-19.

This clone was observed a single time. The rearrangement joins TRBV27 to TRBJ2-7; D might be TRBD1 (6 bases). The germline V gene encodes CDR1 MNHEY and CDR2 SMNVEV (reference sequence). This CDR3 has 13 amino acids. The V and J ends lost 6 bases and 2 bases respectively, with 11 bases between them. The chain's CDR3 is CASSPDRTYEQYF. DNA of the CDR3: TGTGCCAGCAGCCCGGACAGAACCTACGAGCAGTACTTC.

The chain is built from TRBV15 and TRBJ2-2, with D possibly TRBD1 on 6 matching bases. This CDR3 spans 15 amino acids. V was pared by 6 bases and J by 1 base, with 12 bases between. Germline lookup yields CDR1 LNHNV and CDR2 YYDKDF (reference sequence). The chain's CDR3 is CATSRGTLNTGELFF. CDR3 nucleotides: TGTGCCACCAGTAGGGGGACGTTGAACACCGGGGAGCTGTTTTTT.

This clone was seen a single time. The genes are TRBV30 and TRBJ2-3; 10 bases agree with TRBD1. The CDR3 totals 14 residues. V shed 7 bases, J shed 0 bases, and the junction held 4 bases outside the gene matches. CDR1 is GTSNPN, CDR2 SVGIG, per germline (reference sequence). The CDR3 sequence is CASTGQGSTDTQYF. CDR3 sequence (DNA): TGTGCCTCAACGGGACAGGGGAGCACAGATACGCAGTATTTT.

The J gene is TRBJ2-7, the V gene TRBV7-9; D remains unclear. Trimming shortened V by 5 bases and J by 12 bases, and 17 bases separated the two germline ends. Germline CDR1 SEHNR, CDR2 FQNEAQ (reference sequence). This CDR3 is 12 amino acids long. CDR3 in amino acids: CASSLREARLYF. For the CDR3, the DNA is TGTGCCAGCAGCCTCCGTGAGGCCCGACTGTACTTC.

The chain joins TRBV5-5 to TRBJ1-1, with 10 bases fitting TRBD1. Losses at the gene ends were 6 bases for V and 1 base for J; bases not matched to a gene: 6. The CDR3 has 15 residues. The germline gives CDR1 SGHKS, CDR2 YYEKEE (reference sequence). The CDR3 sequence: CASKMTGGGNTEAFF. CDR3 bases: TGTGCCAGCAAAATGACAGGGGGCGGGAACACTGAAGCTTTCTTT. Full variable domain (outside the CDR3, taken from reference TRBV5-5 and TRBJ1-1): DAGVTQSPTHLIKTRGQQVTLRCSPISGHKSVSWYQQVLGQGPQFIFQYYEKEERGRGNFPDRFSARQFPNYSSELNVNALLLGDSALYLCASKMTGGGNTEAFFGQGTRLTVV.

The chain couples TRBV5-1 to TRBJ2-3, with 14 positions matching TRBD2. Germline-derived CDR1 and CDR2 are SGHRS and YFSETQ. The CDR3 has 17 residues. V lost 3 bases to trimming and J lost 5 bases; unmatched junction nucleotides: 8. In nucleotides, the CDR3 is TGCGCCAGCAGCTGGGGGGGACTAGCGGGAGTCCGAGATACGCAGTATTTT. This codes for CASSWGGLAGVRDTQYF.

The V and J genes are TRBV19 and TRBJ1-1, with a possible D match to TRBD1 (6 bases). V lost 7 bases, J lost 4 bases, and 16 bases lay in between. The length of the CDR3 is 14 residues. Germline CDR1 and CDR2: LNHDA and SQIVND (reference sequence). CDR3 protein: CASNPRQDLTEAFF. In DNA form, the CDR3 reads TGTGCCAGTAACCCGAGACAGGACCTCACTGAAGCTTTCTTT.

The chain has TRBV10-1 and TRBJ2-1, with 10 nucleotides matching TRBD2. This CDR3 region has 15 residues. Germline V gene lookup returns CDR1 WNHNN and CDR2 SYGVQD (reference sequence). Trimming took 6 bases from V and 7 from J; bases not matched to a gene: 9. CDR3: CASSLSGRAGNEQFF. CDR3 sequence (DNA): TGCGCCAGCAGCTTAAGCGGGAGGGCAGGAAATGAGCAGTTCTTC.

This chain joins TRBV4-1 and TRBJ2-2; tentative D call: TRBD2 (5 bases). Trimming stripped 4 bases from V and 3 bases from J, with 21 bases between. The CDR3 is 18 amino acids. Germline V gene lookup returns CDR1 MGHRA and CDR2 YSYEKL. The CDR3 region has the DNA TGCGCCAGCAGCCCACTGGCGGGTAGTCTGCCCCACACCGGGGAGCTGTTTTTT. Its protein is CASSPLAGSLPHTGELFF.

Notes on this clone: Other DNA sequences in the sample encode the same CDR3. The rearrangement uses TRBV19 and TRBJ1-5; 8 positions agree with TRBD1. The junction had 4 bases not matched to a gene; V was cut back by 5 bases and J by 4 bases. Germline CDR1 is LNHDA and CDR2 is SQIVND (reference sequence). There are 14 residues in the CDR3. The chain's CDR3 is CASSGTGGNQPQHF. The CDR3 nucleotides are TGTGCCAGTAGTGGGACAGGCGGTAATCAGCCCCAGCATTTT.

The chain employs TRBV29-1 and TRBJ1-1; the match to TRBD1 covers 7 bases. The CDR3 totals 13 residues. CDR1 is SQVTM, CDR2 ANQGSEA, per germline. J gave up 5 bases and V 7 bases, and 10 bases lay outside the gene matches. The CDR3 protein is CSADRQGTTEAFF. The CDR3 DNA reads as TGCAGCGCAGACAGACAGGGAACGACTGAAGCTTTCTTT.

This chain connects TRBV27 to TRBJ2-5; the D gene is possibly TRBD1 (7 bases). This CDR3 has 15 amino acids. CDR1 MNHEY and CDR2 SMNVEV come from the germline V gene (reference sequence). Trimming shortened V by 4 bases and J by 7 bases, and 19 bases separated the two germline ends. This chain's CDR3 is CASSSLGGFGGTQYF. The CDR3 DNA sequence: TGTGCCAGCAGTTCTTTAGGGGGCTTCGGGGGGACCCAGTACTTC.

This clone was observed once. The chain combines TRBV4-1 with TRBJ2-3; D is possibly TRBD2 (6 bases). Germline values: CDR1 MGHRA, CDR2 YSYEKL. Trimming took off 0 bases at V and 6 bases at J, with 7 bases between the two ends. This CDR3 is 13 amino acids long. DNA of the CDR3: TGCGCCAGCAGCCAAGATCGGGGGGATACGCAGTATTTT. Its translation: CASSQDRGDTQYF.

The chain joins TRBV19 to TRBJ2-7; 11 bases fit TRBD1. V shed 3 bases and J 3 bases; nucleotides not matched to a gene: 4. Per germline, CDR1 LNHDA and CDR2 SQIVND (reference sequence). This CDR3 contains 15 residues. CDR3 region: CASSITGTGGYEQYF. CDR3 DNA sequence: TGTGCCAGTAGTATCACCGGGACAGGGGGCTACGAGCAGTACTTC.

V usage is TRBV10-1 and J usage is TRBJ2-1; a possible D gene is TRBD2 (6 bases). The CDR3 totals 14 residues. From germline, CDR1 is WNHNN and CDR2 SYGVQD (reference sequence). Trimming removed 4 bases at V and 4 bases at J, with 11 bases between. CDR3 sequence (DNA): TGCGCCAGCAGTGGTGTGCGGGGTTACAATGAGCAGTTCTTC. Amino acids: CASSGVRGYNEQFF.

This rearrangement joins TRBV2 to TRBJ2-3, with TRBD1 matching 9 bases. CDR1 SNHLY and CDR2 FYNNEI come from the germline V gene. The trim removed 6 bases at V and 1 base at J, leaving 11 bases unmatched. This CDR3 contains 17 residues. This CDR3 is CASRGIRRDRGTDTQYF. The CDR3 nucleotides are TGTGCCAGCAGGGGAATTCGCCGGGACAGGGGCACAGATACGCAGTATTTT.

The V gene is TRBV7-2, the J gene TRBJ2-1, with 8 bases fitting TRBD2. The CDR3 is 16 residues long. The V gene's germline CDR1 is SGHTA and CDR2 FQGNSA. Germline trimming cut 5 bases from V and 4 bases from J; bases unmatched to any gene: 10. The CDR3 spells CASSTRSSGLYNEQFF. The CDR3 region has the DNA TGTGCCAGCAGCACCCGGTCTAGCGGGCTATACAATGAGCAGTTCTTC.

The rearrangement joins TRBV24-1 to TRBJ2-3; the match to TRBD2 covers 10 bases. CDR1 is KGHDR, CDR2 SFDVKD, per germline. The CDR3 contains 15 residues. V dropped 5 bases and J dropped 2; count of bases not matched to a gene: 3. The CDR3 protein is CATSGTSGYTDTQYF. The CDR3 nucleotides are TGTGCCACCAGTGGGACTAGCGGATACACAGATACGCAGTATTTT.

The rearrangement links TRBV30 to TRBJ1-2, with D possibly matching TRBD1 (5 bases). The length of the CDR3 is 16 residues. V was shortened by 0 bases and J by 4 bases, with 18 bases between the two germline ends. Germline values: CDR1 GTSNPN, CDR2 SVGIG (reference sequence). CDR3 DNA sequence: TGTGCCTGGAGTGTCTCCCCTCGGCCAGGGTCCTATGGCTACACCTTC. Protein: CAWSVSPRPGSYGYTF.

This clone occurred a few times. Mismatch with germline at one junction end may stem from a read error. Other DNA variants within this sample encode the same CDR3. J is TRBJ2-1 and V is TRBV7-7; 9 positions agree with TRBD2. Germline-derived CDR1 and CDR2 are SSHAT and FNYEAQ (reference sequence). There are 15 residues in the CDR3. Written as DNA, the CDR3 is TGTGCTAGCAGCCCCTTAGCGGGAGTGGGGAATGAGCAGTTCTTC. This gives the protein CASSPLAGVGNEQFF.